This entry concerns a single T cell receptor (beta chain). The antigen remains unidentified. The record originates from a study of cytomegalovirus exposure and HLA in healthy donors. The CDR3 is made up of 13 amino acids. V was trimmed by 7 bases and J by 2 bases, leaving 14 bases between them. Germline values: CDR1 SQVTM, CDR2 ANQGSEA. It was with 60 Vbeta and 13 Jbeta primers that the PCR ran. The assay was immunoSEQ multiplex PCR, and TCRdb's table has in-frame clones only and misses some. The sample shows over 70,000 clones, over 70% of them seen only once. Findings and caveats of the study: CMV serostatus alone was available as immune exposure information. Analysis was performed later, and it showed HLA-associated TCR beta chains to be more clonally expanded than equally common others.

The receptor was isolated from a human donor in good health. This rearrangement joins TRBV29-1 to TRBJ1-1; D is possibly TRBD1 (6 bases). Source material: PBMCs. The CDR3 DNA reads TGCAGCGCCCCGACAGGCATTAACACTGAAGCTTTCTTT. Its translation: CSAPTGINTEAFF.